A selection of T cell receptor beta chains follows, all from one sample in a study of identical twins. MiXCR, applied by TCRdb to the 5' RACE reads, yields one record per CDR3 protein. Altogether approximately 410,000 distinct CDR3 sequences are present, about 18% being singletons, with the ten largest covering more than 10%. The sequencing sample was made of naive T cells sorted from blood. The receptors stem from a man in his fifties or sixties in good health. The CDR3 runs from the conserved cysteine through the conserved F or W. A D gene is named only where the DNA matches it firmly. Clone size is not always given. Where it is, it says once, few, many or a class for expanded clones.

v_call: TRBV11-2
d_call: TRBD1
clone_size: -
j_call: TRBJ2-1
cdr3_aa: CASSSGTGGWNEQFF
cdr3_nt: TGTGCCAGCAGCTCCGGGACAGGGGGCTGGAATGAGCAGTTCTTC

v_call: TRBV29-1
d_call: TRBD1
clone_size: many
j_call: TRBJ2-7
cdr3_aa: CSVEDFGTGGYEQYF
cdr3_nt: TGCAGCGTTGAGGACTTCGGAACAGGGGGCTACGAGCAGTACTTC

v_call: TRBV12-3/TRBV12-4
d_call: TRBD1
clone_size: many
j_call: TRBJ2-7
cdr3_aa: CASSPRQGLYEQYF
cdr3_nt: TGTGCCAGCAGTCCGAGACAGGGTTTGTACGAGCAGTACTTC

v_call: TRBV10-3
d_call: -
clone_size: few
j_call: TRBJ2-3
cdr3_aa: CAISRDFSSTDTQYF
cdr3_nt: TGTGCCATCAGTCGAGACTTTTCTAGCACAGATACGCAGTATTTT

v_call: TRBV21-1
d_call: -
clone_size: few
j_call: TRBJ2-1
cdr3_aa: CASSEDRSGSKNEQFF
cdr3_nt: TGTGCCAGCAGCGAAGATCGTAGCGGGAGTAAGAATGAGCAGTTCTTC

v_call: TRBV28
d_call: TRBD1
clone_size: few
j_call: TRBJ1-2
cdr3_aa: CASKGQPNYGYTF
cdr3_nt: TGTGCCAGCAAGGGACAGCCTAACTATGGCTACACCTTC

v_call: TRBV12-3/TRBV12-4
d_call: TRBD2
clone_size: many
j_call: TRBJ2-7
cdr3_aa: CASSLWLAGGYEQYF
cdr3_nt: TGTGCCAGCAGTTTATGGTTAGCGGGCGGATACGAGCAGTACTTC

v_call: TRBV29-1
d_call: -
clone_size: many
j_call: TRBJ2-7
cdr3_aa: CSVEQGNEQYF
cdr3_nt: TGCAGCGTTGAACAGGGTAACGAGCAGTACTTC

v_call: TRBV30
d_call: -
clone_size: few
j_call: TRBJ1-4
cdr3_aa: CAWTGTAGKLFF
cdr3_nt: TGTGCCTGGACTGGGACGGCGGGAAAACTGTTTTTT

v_call: TRBV29-1
d_call: TRBD2
clone_size: many
j_call: TRBJ2-5
cdr3_aa: CSVQAGGIQETQYF
cdr3_nt: TGCAGCGTTCAAGCGGGAGGTATCCAAGAGACCCAGTACTTC

v_call: TRBV15
d_call: TRBD1
clone_size: few
j_call: TRBJ2-7
cdr3_aa: CATSRGQGYYEQYF
cdr3_nt: TGTGCCACCAGCAGAGGACAGGGTTACTACGAGCAGTACTTC

v_call: TRBV7-2
d_call: TRBD2
clone_size: -
j_call: TRBJ2-3
cdr3_aa: CASSQPHSGSRTDTQYF
cdr3_nt: TGTGCCAGCAGCCAGCCCCATAGCGGGAGTCGCACAGATACGCAGTATTTT

v_call: TRBV7-2
d_call: -
clone_size: many
j_call: TRBJ1-1
cdr3_aa: CASSPNLQGYTEAFF
cdr3_nt: TGTGCCAGCAGCCCGAACCTACAAGGGTACACTGAAGCTTTCTTT

v_call: TRBV27
d_call: -
clone_size: -
j_call: TRBJ2-1
cdr3_aa: CASSSPMASSYNEQFF
cdr3_nt: TGTGCCAGCAGTTCCCCGATGGCTAGCTCCTACAATGAGCAGTTCTTC

v_call: TRBV20-1
d_call: -
clone_size: -
j_call: TRBJ2-3
cdr3_aa: CSAPPGTMPDTQYF
cdr3_nt: TGCAGTGCGCCCCCGGGGACAATGCCGGATACGCAGTATTTT

v_call: TRBV6-5
d_call: -
clone_size: -
j_call: TRBJ2-5
cdr3_aa: CASSYSTAAGQETQYF
cdr3_nt: TGTGCCAGCAGTTACTCGACGGCTGCGGGGCAAGAGACCCAGTACTTC

v_call: TRBV20-1
d_call: -
clone_size: many
j_call: TRBJ2-5
cdr3_aa: CSARVGARKKETQYF
cdr3_nt: TGCAGTGCTAGGGTCGGCGCCAGGAAAAAAGAGACCCAGTACTTC

v_call: TRBV5-1
d_call: TRBD1
clone_size: few
j_call: TRBJ2-5
cdr3_aa: CASSLPGTGGGETQYF
cdr3_nt: TGCGCCAGCAGCTTGCCCGGGACAGGGGGAGGAGAGACCCAGTACTTC

v_call: TRBV5-1
d_call: -
clone_size: many
j_call: TRBJ2-5
cdr3_aa: CASSLNGGTGQETQYF
cdr3_nt: TGCGCCAGCAGCTTAAACGGGGGCACTGGCCAAGAGACCCAGTACTTC

v_call: TRBV7-2
d_call: TRBD1
clone_size: few
j_call: TRBJ2-1
cdr3_aa: CASSFWQGAYNEQFF
cdr3_nt: TGTGCCAGCAGCTTCTGGCAGGGGGCCTACAATGAGCAGTTCTTC

v_call: TRBV13
d_call: -
clone_size: few
j_call: TRBJ1-4
cdr3_aa: CASSLGSRNEKLFF
cdr3_nt: TGTGCCAGCAGCTTAGGCAGTCGTAATGAAAAACTGTTTTTT

v_call: TRBV25-1
d_call: -
clone_size: -
j_call: TRBJ2-3
cdr3_aa: CASSGSGSTGTQYF
cdr3_nt: TGTGCCAGCAGTGGATCGGGTAGCACAGGTACGCAGTATTTT

v_call: TRBV4-3
d_call: -
clone_size: few
j_call: TRBJ1-5
cdr3_aa: CASSQGGPEANQPQHF
cdr3_nt: TGCGCCAGCAGCCAAGGGGGCCCCGAGGCTAATCAGCCCCAGCATTTT

v_call: TRBV7-9
d_call: TRBD2
clone_size: -
j_call: TRBJ2-5
cdr3_aa: CASRWVGRDQETQYF
cdr3_nt: TGTGCCAGCCGTTGGGTAGGGAGGGACCAAGAGACCCAGTACTTC

v_call: TRBV15
d_call: -
clone_size: -
j_call: TRBJ1-2
cdr3_aa: CATSRDQPNYGYTF
cdr3_nt: TGTGCCACCAGCAGGGATCAACCAAACTATGGCTACACCTTC

v_call: TRBV29-1
d_call: -
clone_size: -
j_call: TRBJ2-3
cdr3_aa: CSGTGRFTDTQYF
cdr3_nt: TGCAGCGGGACGGGACGGTTCACAGATACGCAGTATTTT

v_call: TRBV11-2
d_call: -
clone_size: -
j_call: TRBJ2-3
cdr3_aa: CASSKPGANTDTQYF
cdr3_nt: TGTGCCAGCAGCAAGCCAGGGGCCAACACAGATACGCAGTATTTT

v_call: TRBV12-3/TRBV12-4
d_call: TRBD1
clone_size: -
j_call: TRBJ2-4
cdr3_aa: CASRGTEGPWNF
cdr3_nt: TGTGCCAGCAGAGGGACAGAGGGGCCCTGGAACTTC

v_call: TRBV11-2
d_call: -
clone_size: few
j_call: TRBJ1-4
cdr3_aa: CASRSGGRGSNEKLFF
cdr3_nt: TGTGCCAGCAGATCTGGAGGCAGAGGATCTAATGAAAAACTGTTTTTT

v_call: TRBV29-1
d_call: -
clone_size: many
j_call: TRBJ2-1
cdr3_aa: CSVRDSSSYNEQFF
cdr3_nt: TGCAGCGTACGGGACTCCAGCTCCTACAATGAGCAGTTCTTC

v_call: TRBV15
d_call: -
clone_size: few
j_call: TRBJ2-5
cdr3_aa: CATSSGVQETQYF
cdr3_nt: TGTGCCACCAGCAGCGGGGTGCAAGAGACCCAGTACTTC

v_call: TRBV5-1
d_call: -
clone_size: many
j_call: TRBJ2-7
cdr3_aa: CASSLEGSYEQYF
cdr3_nt: TGCGCCAGCAGCTTGGAAGGGTCCTACGAGCAGTACTTC

v_call: TRBV7-2
d_call: TRBD2
clone_size: -
j_call: TRBJ2-3
cdr3_aa: CASRPSGSVVPSTDTQYF
cdr3_nt: TGTGCCAGCAGACCTAGCGGGAGTGTGGTCCCTAGCACAGATACGCAGTATTTT

v_call: TRBV12-3/TRBV12-4
d_call: TRBD2
clone_size: -
j_call: TRBJ2-1
cdr3_aa: CASRYGTSGHNEQFF
cdr3_nt: TGTGCCAGCAGATACGGGACTAGCGGACACAATGAGCAGTTCTTC

v_call: TRBV7-9
d_call: -
clone_size: many
j_call: TRBJ2-1
cdr3_aa: CASSLPARGSEQFF
cdr3_nt: TGTGCCAGCAGCTTACCCGCTCGGGGTAGTGAGCAGTTCTTC

v_call: TRBV27
d_call: TRBD2
clone_size: few
j_call: TRBJ2-1
cdr3_aa: CASSLTLAGGGNEQFF
cdr3_nt: TGTGCCAGCAGTTTAACGCTAGCGGGGGGAGGGAATGAGCAGTTCTTC

v_call: TRBV6-5
d_call: -
clone_size: few
j_call: TRBJ2-5
cdr3_aa: CASSYSSIPREETQYF
cdr3_nt: TGTGCCAGCAGTTACTCGAGTATACCCAGGGAAGAGACCCAGTACTTC

v_call: TRBV28
d_call: TRBD1
clone_size: -
j_call: TRBJ1-1
cdr3_aa: CASSSRGWAEAFF
cdr3_nt: TGTGCCAGCAGTTCCAGGGGGTGGGCTGAAGCTTTCTTT

v_call: TRBV11-2
d_call: -
clone_size: -
j_call: TRBJ2-1
cdr3_aa: CASSPLSGDEQFF
cdr3_nt: TGTGCCAGCAGCCCCTTAAGTGGGGATGAGCAGTTCTTC

v_call: TRBV7-9
d_call: TRBD1
clone_size: many
j_call: TRBJ2-5
cdr3_aa: CASSSDRSQETQYF
cdr3_nt: TGTGCCAGCAGCTCGGACAGGAGCCAAGAGACCCAGTACTTC

v_call: TRBV12-3/TRBV12-4
d_call: -
clone_size: -
j_call: TRBJ1-1
cdr3_aa: CASSNTGWGEAFF
cdr3_nt: TGTGCCAGCAGTAATACAGGGTGGGGTGAAGCTTTCTTT

v_call: TRBV7-2
d_call: -
clone_size: many
j_call: TRBJ2-3
cdr3_aa: CASSWGDTQYF
cdr3_nt: TGTGCCTCTAGCTGGGGAGATACGCAGTATTTT

v_call: TRBV28
d_call: TRBD1
clone_size: few
j_call: TRBJ1-2
cdr3_aa: CASSGPGQGPGYTF
cdr3_nt: TGTGCCAGCAGTGGGCCGGGACAGGGTCCTGGCTACACCTTC

v_call: TRBV6-2/TRBV6-3
d_call: TRBD1
clone_size: many
j_call: TRBJ2-1
cdr3_aa: CASSDGTGLYNEQFF
cdr3_nt: TGTGCCAGCAGTGACGGGACAGGCTTATACAATGAGCAGTTCTTC

v_call: TRBV4-3
d_call: TRBD2
clone_size: many
j_call: TRBJ2-3
cdr3_aa: CASSPGLARDTQYF
cdr3_nt: TGCGCCAGCAGCCCAGGACTAGCGAGGGATACGCAGTATTTT

v_call: TRBV12-3/TRBV12-4
d_call: -
clone_size: -
j_call: TRBJ2-1
cdr3_aa: CASSTRSSYYEQFF
cdr3_nt: TGTGCCAGCAGCACACGGAGCTCCTACTATGAGCAGTTCTTC

v_call: TRBV4-2
d_call: -
clone_size: many
j_call: TRBJ2-7
cdr3_aa: CASSHISRGLSYEQYF
cdr3_nt: TGTGCCAGCAGCCATATCAGCAGGGGTTTGTCCTACGAGCAGTACTTC

v_call: TRBV15
d_call: TRBD2
clone_size: -
j_call: TRBJ2-7
cdr3_aa: CATSRDRGGRSYEQYF
cdr3_nt: TGTGCCACCAGCAGAGATCGGGGCGGGAGGTCCTACGAGCAGTACTTC

v_call: TRBV11-1
d_call: -
clone_size: -
j_call: TRBJ2-6
cdr3_aa: CASSTGTIPSSGANVLTF
cdr3_nt: TGTGCCAGCAGCACCGGGACCATCCCTAGCTCTGGGGCCAACGTCCTGACTTTC

v_call: TRBV20-1
d_call: -
clone_size: many
j_call: TRBJ2-7
cdr3_aa: CSASNWGASYEQYF
cdr3_nt: TGCAGTGCTAGTAATTGGGGTGCCTCCTACGAGCAGTACTTC

v_call: TRBV3-1
d_call: -
clone_size: -
j_call: TRBJ2-7
cdr3_aa: CASSQGVKQYF
cdr3_nt: TGTGCCAGCAGCCAGGGGGTTAAGCAGTACTTC

v_call: TRBV20-1
d_call: -
clone_size: many
j_call: TRBJ1-4
cdr3_aa: CSARQDEKLFF
cdr3_nt: TGCAGTGCTAGACAGGATGAAAAACTGTTTTTT

v_call: TRBV7-2
d_call: -
clone_size: many
j_call: TRBJ2-3
cdr3_aa: CASTRAGPTDTQYF
cdr3_nt: TGTGCCAGCACCCGAGCGGGTCCCACAGATACGCAGTATTTT

v_call: TRBV5-5
d_call: -
clone_size: few
j_call: TRBJ2-1
cdr3_aa: CASSLAGRNEQFF
cdr3_nt: TGTGCCAGCAGCTTGGCAGGGCGGAATGAGCAGTTCTTC

v_call: TRBV7-2
d_call: -
clone_size: few
j_call: TRBJ2-5
cdr3_aa: CASSLAPGETQYF
cdr3_nt: TGTGCCAGCAGCTTAGCGCCGGGGGAGACCCAGTACTTC

v_call: TRBV10-3
d_call: -
clone_size: -
j_call: TRBJ1-2
cdr3_aa: CAISDRFQDGYTF
cdr3_nt: TGTGCCATCAGTGATCGGTTTCAGGATGGCTACACCTTC

v_call: TRBV20-1
d_call: -
clone_size: -
j_call: TRBJ2-1
cdr3_aa: CSAREQRIADHNEQFF
cdr3_nt: TGCAGTGCTAGAGAGCAAAGGATAGCGGACCACAATGAGCAGTTCTTC

v_call: TRBV4-2
d_call: TRBD1
clone_size: -
j_call: TRBJ2-7
cdr3_aa: CASSQAWGQGREQYF
cdr3_nt: TGTGCCAGCAGCCAAGCTTGGGGACAGGGACGCGAGCAGTACTTC

v_call: TRBV5-1
d_call: -
clone_size: -
j_call: TRBJ1-4
cdr3_aa: CASSLGTSTNEKLFF
cdr3_nt: TGCGCCAGCAGCTTGGGGACATCAACTAATGAAAAACTGTTTTTT

v_call: TRBV29-1
d_call: TRBD2
clone_size: few
j_call: TRBJ2-5
cdr3_aa: CSVQLAGGSRTQYF
cdr3_nt: TGCAGCGTCCAACTAGCGGGGGGTTCGAGGACCCAGTACTTC